The clone carrying this T cell receptor beta chain has more than one count but fewer than ten. The antigen is unknown. The data stem from a study of T-cell reconstitution after alpha-beta-depleted transplantation in children. Preparing the TCRbeta library involved the use of unique molecular identifiers. MiXCR, run by TCRdb on the PCR reads, gives a single entry per CDR3 protein. Here the sample spans 750,000 to 950,000 distinct CDR3 sequences, 16% being singletons. This CDR3 comprises 16 residues. The germline V gene encodes CDR1 SGHVS and CDR2 FNYEAQ. Between the trimmed V and J ends, which lost 1 base and 7 bases, there was a span of 16 bases. Findings of the study overall: By one year post-transplant, T-cell counts and diversity largely arose from T cells that were newly produced. In patients about two months after transplant, alpha-beta T cells reportedly arose from several hundred expanded graft clones.

V gene TRBV7-6 combines with J gene TRBJ1-4, with D hard to call. This TCR was sampled from a male patient younger than 18 who had a stem cell transplant for acute lymphoblastic leukemia, so the T cells may come from the graft donor. The starting material was PBMCs, mostly from graft donor cells, obtained 360 days after TCRalphabeta/CD19-depleted stem cell transplant. This chain's CDR3 is CASSLEERENREKLFF. The CDR3, as DNA: TGTGCCAGCAGCTTAGAGGAGAGAGAGAATCGTGAAAAACTGTTTTTT.